The 16 T cell receptor beta chains below all came from one sample that was sequenced in a study of Graves' ophthalmopathy and Graves' hyperthyroidism. Amplification from RNA transcripts yielded the TCR beta CDR3 regions. First-round RT-PCR relied on HTBI primers, and a second-round multiplex PCR came next. TCRdb called the multiplex PCR reads again in MiXCR, with one record for every CDR3 protein. The profile covers just over 400,000 distinct CDR3 sequences, with roughly 21% appearing a single time and under 3% taken by the ten largest. Source material: peripheral blood. The receptor source for this set is a young woman with stable Graves' hyperthyroidism.

This clonotype has more than one count but fewer than ten. The CDR3 end shows no conserved phenylalanine or tryptophan, and so a read error is likely. The V and J genes are TRBV6-1 and TRBJ1-2, with 7 bases identical to TRBD1. After removal of 9 bases from V and 4 bases from J, the junction contained 11 bases not matched to a gene. The CDR3 spans 14 residues. Germline CDR1 and CDR2: MNHNS and SASEGT. The CDR3, as DNA: TGTGCCAGTAGACGCGGGGACAGCAGCTATGGCTACACCCTC. Translated: CASRRGDSSYGYTL.

This clonotype occurred many times. The rearrangement joins TRBV6-5 to TRBJ1-6, with D hard to call. V lost 5 bases to trimming and J lost 4 bases, with 9 bases between them. This CDR3 is 14 amino acids long. Germline-derived CDR1 and CDR2 are MNHEY and SVGAGI. CDR3 sequence reads: CASSNVQYNSPLHF. In DNA, the CDR3 is TGTGCCAGCAGTAACGTCCAATATAATTCACCCCTCCACTTT.

In its sample, this clonotype was seen many times. The gene calls are TRBV5-1 and TRBJ2-7; 11 positions match TRBD2. In germline, CDR1 is SGHRS, CDR2 YFSETQ. The CDR3 length is 15 residues. J lost 3 bases, V lost 4 bases, and 6 bases had no gene match. CDR3 sequence reads: CASSPLAGVIYEQYF. The CDR3 DNA is TGCGCCAGCAGCCCACTAGCGGGAGTAATCTACGAGCAGTACTTC.

There are many counts of this clonotype. The CDR3 here is CATSDFGADPTDGYTF. In DNA, the CDR3 is TGTGCCACCAGTGATTTTGGAGCCGATCCTACTGATGGCTACACCTTC. The rearrangement uses TRBV24-1 and TRBJ1-2; D ambiguous. V was cut by 1 base and J by 6 bases, with 17 bases left in between. From germline, CDR1 is KGHDR and CDR2 SFDVKD. The CDR3 totals 16 residues.

This clonotype showed up many times. The genes are TRBV20-1 and TRBJ2-7; tentatively, D is TRBD1 or TRBD2 (5 bases each). Germline V gene lookup returns CDR1 DFQATT and CDR2 SNEGSKA (reference sequence). CDR3 length: 14 amino acids. The V end was cut by 3 bases, the J end by 4 bases, with 16 bases between. The CDR3 coding sequence is TGCAGTGCTAGTCTCAGGGCCCGGGGTTACGAGCAGTACTTC. Its translation: CSASLRARGYEQYF.

At least ten counts were recorded for this clonotype. The chain joins TRBV24-1 to TRBJ2-5; 7 bases are shared with TRBD2. This CDR3 is built from 15 residues. Germline assignment: CDR1 KGHDR and CDR2 SFDVKD. V gave up 2 bases and J gave up 4 bases; unmatched junction bases: 6. As DNA, the CDR3 is TGTGCCACCAGTGATTCTACAGCGGGAATAGAGACCCAGTACTTC. Encoded protein: CATSDSTAGIETQYF.

This clonotype was found many times. This chain uses TRBV29-1 with TRBJ1-2; TRBD1 matches at 8 bases. Trimming cost V 5 bases and J 3 bases; bases outside gene matches: 2. This CDR3 has 12 residues. Germline assignment: CDR1 SQVTM and CDR2 ANQGSEA. The CDR3 spells CSVKTGDYGYTF. The CDR3 DNA reads TGCAGCGTTAAGACAGGGGACTATGGCTACACCTTC. Full variable domain (remainder filled in from reference TRBV29-1 and TRBJ1-2): SAVISQKPSRDICQRGTSLTIQCQVDSQVTMMFWYRQQPGQSLTLIATANQGSEATYESGFVIDKFPISRPNLTFSTLTVSNMSPEDSSIYLCSVKTGDYGYTFGSGTRLTVV.

This clonotype has ten or more counts. The chain employs TRBV30 and TRBJ2-2; D gene uncertain. V was clipped by 8 bases and J by 1 base, with 8 bases between them. Germline V gene sequence: CDR1 GTSNPN, CDR2 SVGIG (reference sequence). The CDR3 has 12 amino acids. The CDR3, as DNA: TGTGCCCGGTCGGGGAACACCGGGGAGCTGTTTTTT. Its protein is CARSGNTGELFF.

This clonotype was found many times. The CDR3 coding sequence is TGCAGCGTTGGGGACCCCACGAACACCGGGGAGCTGTTTTTT. As protein: CSVGDPTNTGELFF. V and J are TRBV29-1 and TRBJ2-2, with D perhaps given as TRBD1 or TRBD2 (5 bases each). Germline-derived CDR1 and CDR2 are SQVTM and ANQGSEA. V was pared by 4 bases and J by 0 bases, with 9 bases between. The CDR3 consists of 14 residues.

This clonotype was seen repeatedly, ten times or more. The chain carries TRBV6-5 and TRBJ2-7; possibly TRBD1 or TRBD2 for D (6 bases each). CDR3 size: 14 residues. The V gene lost 5 bases and the J gene lost 2 bases, with 13 bases spanning the gap. CDR1 and CDR2 (germline): MNHEY, SVGAGI. Written as DNA, the CDR3 is TGTGCCAGCAGTCACCGGAGGGACACCTACGAGCAGTACTTC. This encodes CASSHRRDTYEQYF.

This clonotype was found many times. The chain combines TRBV20-1 with TRBJ1-1; maybe TRBD1 (6 bases). Trimming removed 6 bases from V and 0 bases from J, with 14 bases in between. Germline V CDR1 and CDR2: DFQATT, SNEGSKA (reference sequence). The CDR3 runs to 14 residues. DNA for the CDR3: TGCAGTGCCCCCTGGGGGGGCATGAACACTGAAGCTTTCTTT. It codes for CSAPWGGMNTEAFF.

This clonotype showed up many times. The chain combines TRBV30 with TRBJ1-2; D not resolved. The length of the CDR3 is 12 residues. Trimming removed 2 bases at V and 6 bases at J, with 10 bases between. The V gene's germline CDR1 is GTSNPN and CDR2 SVGIG (reference sequence). CDR3 bases: TGTGCCTGGAGTCCCGTCCAGGATGGCTACACCTTC. Translation gives CAWSPVQDGYTF.

This chain joins TRBV12-3 or TRBV12-4 and TRBJ1-1, with TRBD1 as a possible D gene (5 bases). V lost 7 bases and J 0 bases, leaving 12 bases between the germline ends. This CDR3 has 14 amino acids. CDR3 protein: CASKRTQMNTEAFF. The CDR3 DNA is TGTGCCAGCAAGCGGACACAGATGAACACTGAAGCTTTCTTT.

This rearrangement joins TRBV19 to TRBJ1-1; D gene uncertain. The germline gives CDR1 LNHDA, CDR2 SQIVND (reference sequence). This CDR3 contains 14 residues. The V end was cut by 5 bases, the J end by 0 bases, with 10 bases between. For the CDR3, the DNA is TGTGCCAGTAGTGCCGGACGGATGAACACTGAAGCTTTCTTT. It codes for CASSAGRMNTEAFF.

This clonotype has at least ten counts. The chain couples TRBV27 to TRBJ2-5, with 7 positions matching TRBD2. CDR3 size: 14 residues. Per germline, CDR1 MNHEY and CDR2 SMNVEV (reference sequence). Losses at the gene ends were 3 bases for V and 2 bases for J; bases not matched to a gene: 3. CDR3 coding DNA: TGTGCCAGCAGTTTTGGGGGGGTACAAGAGACCCAGTACTTC. It translates to CASSFGGVQETQYF.

The gene calls are TRBV19 and TRBJ1-1, with TRBD1 as a possible D gene (5 bases). The CDR3 covers 13 residues. Germline V CDR1 and CDR2: LNHDA, SQIVND (reference sequence). V lost 5 bases and J lost 11, with 18 bases in between. This CDR3 reads CASSESGRLAAFF. CDR3 DNA: TGTGCCAGTAGTGAATCGGGACGGCTGGCGGCTTTCTTT.